This T cell receptor (beta chain) was found in a study of shared clonotypes between healthy human individuals. Only one count was recorded for this clone. The table came from immunoSEQ multiplex PCR; TCRdb's copy has only in-frame clones and leaves some out. The sample lists a few million clones; 90% to 97% were seen once. The V and J ends lost 6 bases and 3 bases respectively, with 17 bases between them. Germline V gene data show CDR1 as MNHEY and CDR2 as SMNVEV (reference sequence). The CDR3 is 16 amino acids. Adult Caucasians living in Nashville, Tennessee made up all of the donors. J is TRBJ1-4 and V is TRBV27; possibly TRBD1 for D (6 bases). The receptor was derived from a man in his late teens or twenties in good health. The specimen was naive CD4+ T cells sorted from blood. Stated subset: CD45RA+ positively selected. The CDR3 nucleotides are TGTGCCAGCAGGAAAAACAGGGATTTGGCTAATGAAAAACTGTTTTTT. As protein: CASRKNRDLANEKLFF.